These 10 T cell receptor beta chains were sequenced from one sample in a study of Tregs in tolerant kidney transplant recipients. Recipients received nonmyeloablative bone marrow transplants from related graft donors, with transient mixed chimerism. Clones were sequenced by immunoSEQ multiplex PCR, and TCRdb holds only the in-frame ones, with some missing. The sample records some 21,000 clones, over 70% being singletons. This specimen was CD8+ T cells from blood (PBMCs), taken 6 months after the transplant. All receptors derive from a human patient who received a combined kidney and bone marrow transplant. A subset of T cells may come from the graft donor.

The CDR3 loop is CASSEGFLYFNEKLFF. The DNA of the CDR3 is TGTGCCAGCAGCGAGGGTTTCCTCTATTTTAATGAAAAACTGTTTTTT. The chain couples TRBV7-6 to TRBJ1-4; D gene unclear. The germline CDR1 and CDR2 sequences are SGHVS and FNYEAQ. The V and J ends lost 5 bases and 4 bases respectively, with 17 bases between them. The CDR3 runs 16 residues.

The chain is built from TRBV11-3 and TRBJ2-7, with 7 bases matching TRBD2. This CDR3 contains 16 residues. Germline V gene sequence: CDR1 SGHNT, CDR2 YENEEA. The V segment lost 0 bases and the J segment 2 bases; nucleotides outside the gene matches: 7. CDR3 sequence reads: CASSLDLGTTTYEQYF. The CDR3 nucleotides are TGTGCCAGCAGCTTAGATCTTGGGACTACAACCTACGAGCAGTACTTC.

The table lists this clone with a count of one. The chain links TRBV15 to TRBJ2-7; the D gene is possibly TRBD1 (6 bases). V lost 0 bases to trimming and J lost 5 bases, with 14 bases between them. Germline assignment: CDR1 LNHNV and CDR2 YYDKDF (reference sequence). CDR3 length: 15 amino acids. CDR3 nucleotides: TGTGCCACCAGCAGAGAACAGGGCAGGGCCCACGAGCAGTACTTC. This codes for CATSREQGRAHEQYF.

The V and J genes are TRBV6-6 and TRBJ2-3; TRBD2 might be the D (6 bases). CDR3 length: 13 amino acids. The V gene's germline CDR1 is MNHNY and CDR2 SVGAGI (reference sequence). V lost 7 bases to trimming and J lost 1 base, with 9 bases between them. CDR3 loop: CASTEGGTDTQYF. Written as DNA, the CDR3 is TGTGCCAGCACGGAGGGCGGCACAGATACGCAGTATTTT.

The V call is TRBV5-4, the J call TRBJ2-7; D is perhaps TRBD1 (6 bases). The CDR3 sequence is 12 residues long. Trimming took off 4 bases at V and 4 bases at J, with 9 bases between the two ends. Germline-derived CDR1 and CDR2 are SGHNT and YYREEE (reference sequence). Here the CDR3 DNA reads TGTGCCAGCAGCGACAGGTTTTACGAGCAGTACTTC. Translation gives CASSDRFYEQYF.

Only a few counts were recorded for this clone. The chain has TRBV4-2 and TRBJ2-4; 12 bases map to TRBD2. Looked up from germline, CDR1 is LGHNA and CDR2 is YNFKEQ. This CDR3 has 18 residues. V gave up 1 base and J gave up 5 bases; unmatched junction bases: 9. The CDR3: CASSQGSLAGGLENIQYF. DNA for the CDR3: TGTGCCAGCAGCCAAGGGTCCCTAGCGGGGGGGTTGGAAAACATTCAGTACTTC.

The chain is built from TRBV6-5 and TRBJ2-7; 8 positions agree with TRBD1. Trimming took 7 bases from V and 2 from J; bases not matched to a gene: 7. CDR3 length equals 14 residues. Germline CDR1 reads MNHEY; CDR2 reads SVGAGI. The CDR3 DNA follows: TGTGCCAGCAAAGGGGACAGGAAAACCTACGAGCAGTACTTC. It codes for CASKGDRKTYEQYF.

This clone has only a few counts. The chain recombines TRBV15 with TRBJ1-2; possible D gene TRBD1, 6 bases. V was cut by 5 bases and J by 2 bases, with 18 bases left in between. The CDR3 is 16 residues long. The germline V gene has CDR1 LNHNV and CDR2 YYDKDF (reference sequence). The CDR3 sequence is CATSPGGALINYGYTF. The CDR3 region has the DNA TGTGCCACCAGCCCCGGGGGGGCCCTCATCAACTATGGCTACACCTTC.

The chain combines TRBV27 with TRBJ2-5; 9 bases match TRBD1. The CDR3 extends over 15 amino acids. Germline loops: CDR1 MNHEY, CDR2 SMNVEV (reference sequence). Trimming cost V 3 bases and J 5 bases; bases outside gene matches: 7. The CDR3, as DNA: TGTGCCAGCAGTTTGGTCACAGGGGGCTTTGAGACCCAGTACTTC. Protein sequence: CASSLVTGGFETQYF.

This clone was observed a few times. The chain recombines TRBV15 with TRBJ1-4; TRBD1 is a possible D gene (6 bases). V lost 1 base and J 8 bases, leaving 11 bases between the germline ends. CDR1 is LNHNV, CDR2 YYDKDF, per germline (reference sequence). This CDR3 spans 14 amino acids. CDR3 residues: CATSRVTGWEKLFF. CDR3 bases: TGTGCCACCAGCAGAGTTACAGGGTGGGAAAAACTGTTTTTT.